This T cell receptor (beta chain) was observed in a study of beta chain features in type 1 diabetes. Trimming took 4 bases from V and 5 from J, leaving 6 bases between them. The CDR3 runs to 12 residues. Per germline, CDR1 MDHEN and CDR2 SYDVKM. CD4+ naive, central memory, regulatory and stem cell-like memory cells were sorted via CD45RO/CCR7/CD25/CD127/CD95/CD27. General study points: Significant though moderate, a shortening of TCRB CDR3s appeared in all four CD4+ subsets of Type 1 diabetes patients. Individuals with type 1 diabetes displayed fewer insertions and more deletions at VDJ junctions. Comparison showed that naive, central memory and Treg TCRB repertoires appeared more similar among patients than among healthy donors.

This clone showed up just once. Its specificity is unknown. Reverse transcription of all isolated RNA meant that expressed TCRB transcripts were sequenced. Generated by immunoSEQ multiplex PCR, the TCRdb table keeps only in-frame clones and is missing some. The data show hundreds of thousands of clones, with approximately 15% seen just once and more than 0.015% held by the top ten. The chain couples TRBV28 to TRBJ2-1; D gene unclear. The clonotype originates from a young man with type 1 diabetes. Sequenced sample: naive CD4+ T cells from blood. CDR3 nucleotide sequence: TGTGCCAGCAGTTCTACGGACAATGAGCAGTTCTTC. This codes for CASSSTDNEQFF.